This TCR beta chain was captured in a study of T cell responses to AZD1222 COVID-19 vaccine. Study-level results: Among vaccine-associated CD4 TCRs, coverage spanned spike, with dominance at 160-218 and 743-854. Repertoire sampling happened only post peak T cell response. With two AZD1222 doses given, Spike-specific TCR breadth and depth both rose.

Some clones are missing from TCRdb's copy, which holds only in-frame ones; the method was immunoSEQ multiplex PCR. The sample lists around 110,000 clones, 90% occurring once. Second-dose recipients at about 4 or about 12 weeks were treated as one pooled group. Germline V gives CDR1 SQVTM, CDR2 ANQGSEA. Trimming removed 6 bases from V and 4 bases from J; junction bases left unmatched: 3. The CDR3 extends over 12 amino acids. Concerning this clone itself: Its antigen remains unknown.

The receptor was isolated from an adult who received the AZD1222 COVID-19 vaccine. The chain carries TRBV29-1 and TRBJ1-5, with 7 nucleotides matching TRBD1. Sample: peripheral blood, taken 28 days after the second AZD1222 dose. This chain's CDR3 is CSVKQGNQPQHF. Written as DNA, the CDR3 is TGCAGCGTCAAACAGGGGAATCAGCCCCAGCATTTT.